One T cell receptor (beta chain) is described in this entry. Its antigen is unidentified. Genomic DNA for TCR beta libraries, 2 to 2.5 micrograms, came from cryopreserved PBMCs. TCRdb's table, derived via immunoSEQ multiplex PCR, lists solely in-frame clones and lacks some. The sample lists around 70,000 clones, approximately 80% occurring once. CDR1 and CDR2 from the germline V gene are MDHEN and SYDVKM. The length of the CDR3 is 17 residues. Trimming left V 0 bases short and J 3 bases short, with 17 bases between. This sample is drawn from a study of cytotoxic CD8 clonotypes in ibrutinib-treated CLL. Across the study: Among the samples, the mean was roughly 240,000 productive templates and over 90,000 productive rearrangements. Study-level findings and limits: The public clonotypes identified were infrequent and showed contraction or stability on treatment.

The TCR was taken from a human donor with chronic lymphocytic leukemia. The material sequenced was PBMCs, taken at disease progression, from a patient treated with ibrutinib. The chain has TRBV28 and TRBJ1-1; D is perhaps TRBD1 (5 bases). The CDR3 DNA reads TGTGCCAGCAGTTTATGGGTCGAGATAGGGGAGGACACTGAAGCTTTCTTT. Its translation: CASSLWVEIGEDTEAFF.